This T cell receptor beta chain was sequenced in a study of T-cell reconstitution after alpha-beta-depleted transplantation in children. The CDR3 has 15 amino acids. V lost 8 bases, J lost 7 bases, and 11 bases stayed unmatched. The TCRbeta library incorporated unique molecular identifiers. TCRdb recomputed calls from the PCR reads with MiXCR, one row per CDR3 protein. The sample has around 400,000 distinct CDR3 sequences; roughly 20% are singletons. This clonotype was picked up a small number of times. The chain is built from TRBV12-3 or TRBV12-4 and TRBJ2-2; 9 bases are a match to TRBD1. The sample in question was PBMCs from the stem cell graft donor, obtained from the stem cell graft. The TCR sequence derives from a human donor who donated a stem cell graft to a child with acute myeloid leukemia. Here the CDR3 DNA reads TGTGCCAGCTCCCTAATACAGGGGGCGGACGGGGAGCTGTTTTTT. This encodes CASSLIQGADGELFF.